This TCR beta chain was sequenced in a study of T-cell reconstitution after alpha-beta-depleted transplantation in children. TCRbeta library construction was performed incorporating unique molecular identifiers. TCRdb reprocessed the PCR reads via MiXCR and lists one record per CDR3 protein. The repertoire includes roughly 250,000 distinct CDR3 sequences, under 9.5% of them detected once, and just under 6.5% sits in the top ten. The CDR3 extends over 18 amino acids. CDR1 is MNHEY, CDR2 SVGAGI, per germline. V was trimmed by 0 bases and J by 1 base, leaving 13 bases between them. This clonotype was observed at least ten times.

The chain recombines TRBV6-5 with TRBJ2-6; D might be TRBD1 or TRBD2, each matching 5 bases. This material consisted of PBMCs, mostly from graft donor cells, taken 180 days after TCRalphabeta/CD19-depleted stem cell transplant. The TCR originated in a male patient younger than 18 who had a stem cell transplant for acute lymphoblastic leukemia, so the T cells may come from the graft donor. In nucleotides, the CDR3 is TGTGCCAGCAGTTACTCGGGACGGTCCGGGTCTGGGGCCAACGTCCTGACTTTC. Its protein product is CASSYSGRSGSGANVLTF.